The 30 T cell receptor beta chains below were found in one sample sequenced in a study of a mutant IDH1 vaccine in newly diagnosed glioma. Time point meaning: week 23, last vaccination. Doses consisted of 300 ug of mutant IDH1 20-mer peptide each, paired with topical imiquimod. Libraries were prepared by immunoSEQ multiplex PCR; TCRdb keeps only in-frame clonotypes and omits some of them. The repertoire consists of 77,000 or so clones, with 75% to 90% occurring once and the leading ten covering roughly 0.78%. The antigens of these receptors remain unknown. Source: PBMCs, taken from a glioma patient whose treatment included an IDH1 peptide vaccine. These receptors were collected from a woman between 45 and 65 years old with glioma.

The gene calls are TRBV7-2 and TRBJ2-5; no definite D call. This CDR3 has 15 residues. Germline loops: CDR1 SGHTA, CDR2 FQGNSA. V was shortened by 5 bases and J by 2 bases, with 15 bases between the two germline ends. CDR3 nucleotides: TGTGCCAGCAGCCCCCGGACCGAATCACAAGAGACCCAGTACTTC. Protein sequence: CASSPRTESQETQYF.

The chain combines TRBV4-1 with TRBJ2-4; no reliable D call. Trimming took 1 base from V and 7 from J, leaving 8 bases between them. This CDR3 has 13 amino acids. Per the germline V gene, CDR1 is MGHRA and CDR2 is YSYEKL. The DNA for the CDR3 is TGCGCCAGCAGCCAAGTGTGGCGTAACATTCAGTACTTC. Encoded protein: CASSQVWRNIQYF.

V and J are TRBV2 and TRBJ2-3, with D uncertain. Germline V lookup: CDR1 SNHLY, CDR2 FYNNEI. V was pared by 1 base and J by 1 base, with 3 bases between. This CDR3 spans 13 amino acids. This CDR3 is CASSEGGTDTQYF. The CDR3 bases are TGTGCCAGCAGTGAAGGGGGCACAGATACGCAGTATTTT.

In its sample, this clone ranks as medium-sized. CDR3 bases: TGTGCCAGCATTGACACTTCGGGCATAAAGTTCTTT. It translates to CASIDTSGIKFF. The V and J genes are TRBV6-5 and TRBJ1-1; the D is unclear. Trimming cost V 7 bases and J 14 bases, with 20 bases left between them. Looked up from germline, CDR1 is MNHEY and CDR2 is SVGAGI. This CDR3 spans 12 amino acids.

The CDR3 is CASSQDVGSLYTF. CDR3 nucleotides: TGCGCCAGCAGCCAAGACGTCGGCAGCCTCTACACCTTC. The chain is built from TRBV4-1 and TRBJ1-2, with D uncertain. Per the germline V gene, CDR1 is MGHRA and CDR2 is YSYEKL. This CDR3 region has 13 residues. The V gene lost 0 bases and the J gene lost 10 bases, with 12 bases spanning the gap.

In the case of this clone: One junction end does not reproduce the germline sequence, and a read error may be involved. This CDR3 is also generated by other DNA sequences in the sample. The CDR3 coding sequence is TGTGCCAGCAGCTTAGGGTCAGGAGACACTGAAGCCTTCTTT. Translation gives CASSLGSGDTEAFF. The chain couples TRBV7-9 to TRBJ1-1, with D unclear. The CDR3 length is 14 residues. In germline, CDR1 is SEHNR, CDR2 FQNEAQ (reference sequence). Combining the CDR3 with reference TRBV7-9 and TRBJ1-1 gives the whole variable domain DTGVSQNPRHKITKRGQNVTFRCDPISEHNRLYWYRQTLGQGPEFLTYFQNEAQLEKSRLLSDRFSAERPKGSFSTLEIQRTEQGDSAMYLCASSLGSGDTEAFFGQGTRLTVV.

This clone came up a few times. The chain is built from TRBV9 and TRBJ1-1, with 7 nucleotides matching TRBD1. Germline lookup yields CDR1 SGDLS and CDR2 YYNGEE. After removal of 0 bases from V and 4 bases from J, the junction contained 0 bases not matched to a gene. The CDR3 is 13 residues long. This chain's CDR3 is CASSVDRGTEAFF. CDR3 coding DNA: TGTGCCAGCAGCGTAGACAGGGGCACTGAAGCTTTCTTT.

The V gene is TRBV5-6, the J gene TRBJ1-1; D perhaps matches TRBD1 (5 bases). V lost 2 bases and J lost 6, with 29 bases in between. This CDR3 is built from 19 residues. The germline CDR1 and CDR2 sequences are SGHDT and YYEEEE. The CDR3 sequence is CASSFSEVGVSSARSEAFF. In nucleotides, the CDR3 is TGTGCCAGCAGCTTTTCCGAGGTGGGGGTATCGTCCGCCCGGTCTGAAGCTTTCTTT.

V and J are TRBV7-8 and TRBJ2-2, with D perhaps TRBD1 (5 bases). The CDR3 extends over 15 amino acids. Germline CDR1 is SGHVS and CDR2 is FQNEAQ. The V end was cut by 6 bases, the J end by 2 bases, with 13 bases between. The CDR3 sequence is CASSGARLNTGELFF. DNA of the CDR3: TGTGCCAGCAGTGGGGCTAGGCTAAACACCGGGGAGCTGTTTTTT.

The J gene is TRBJ1-1, the V gene TRBV19, with D uncertain. Per the germline V gene, CDR1 is LNHDA and CDR2 is SQIVND (reference sequence). The CDR3 sequence is 13 residues long. V was cut by 5 bases and J by 0 bases, with 7 bases left in between. CDR3 region: CASSFKLNTEAFF. Here the CDR3 DNA reads TGTGCCAGTAGTTTCAAATTGAACACTGAAGCTTTCTTT.

This chain joins TRBV2 and TRBJ2-5, with D uncertain. The closer fit of TRBJ2-7 to the DNA end suggests the J call may be wrong. The CDR3 has 10 residues. The germline gives CDR1 SNHLY, CDR2 FYNNEI. CDR3 in amino acids: CASKGYEQYF. The CDR3 DNA sequence: TGTGCCAGCAAGGGTTACGAGCAGTACTTC.

This clone has just a few counts. This chain uses TRBV10-3 with TRBJ1-1, with D perhaps matching TRBD1 (6 bases). The CDR3 has 14 amino acids. Looked up from germline, CDR1 is ENHRY and CDR2 is SYGVKD. The V end lost 0 bases, the J end lost 4 bases, and 9 bases lay between the germline ends. CDR3 in amino acids: CAISESAGATEAFF. In nucleotides, the CDR3 is TGTGCCATCAGTGAGTCGGCGGGGGCCACTGAAGCTTTCTTT.

This sequence joins TRBV2 and TRBJ1-5; D is undetermined. Germline assignment: CDR1 SNHLY and CDR2 FYNNEI. The CDR3 spans 15 residues. V was clipped by 7 bases and J by 4 bases, with 17 bases between them. The CDR3 loop is CASTAAGGPNQPQHF. DNA for the CDR3: TGTGCCAGCACCGCGGCGGGCGGCCCGAATCAGCCCCAGCATTTT.

The chain is built from TRBV10-3 and TRBJ2-3, with 7 positions matching TRBD2. Per the germline V gene, CDR1 is ENHRY and CDR2 is SYGVKD. Germline trimming cut 4 bases from V and 4 bases from J; bases unmatched to any gene: 5. There are 14 residues in the CDR3. Here the CDR3 reads CAISAGGSPDTQYF. The CDR3 DNA sequence: TGTGCCATCAGTGCGGGCGGGAGTCCAGATACGCAGTATTTT.

The rearrangement links TRBV29-1 to TRBJ2-5, with D perhaps matching TRBD1 (6 bases). V was clipped by 4 bases and J by 4 bases, with 13 bases between them. Germline V gives CDR1 SQVTM, CDR2 ANQGSEA. This CDR3 is built from 13 residues. CDR3 DNA: TGCAGCGTTGGATGGGGGCTAAGAGAGACCCAGTACTTC. This gives the protein CSVGWGLRETQYF.

The chain carries TRBV4-1 and TRBJ1-1; D might be TRBD1 (5 bases). The ends were cut back, 0 bases at V and 12 bases at J, with 14 bases in the middle. The CDR3 totals 13 residues. The V gene's germline CDR1 is MGHRA and CDR2 YSYEKL. The CDR3 reads CASSQEERTTTFF. CDR3 nucleotides: TGCGCCAGCAGCCAAGAGGAGAGGACAACTACTTTCTTT.

The table lists this clone with a count of one. The chain combines TRBV5-8 with TRBJ1-2; no firm D call. With 0 bases removed from V and 8 bases from J, the gap between germline ends came to 14 bases. The length of the CDR3 is 14 residues. Germline CDR1 SGHTS, CDR2 YDEGEE. The DNA for the CDR3 is TGTGCCAGCAGCTTGGTGTCCCGGAGGGAGGGCTACACCTTC. This codes for CASSLVSRREGYTF.

As to this clone: Sequence at one end of the junction differs from germline and may be a read error. The CDR3 loop reads CASSFGTSAGSPLHF. CDR3 nucleotides: TGTGCCAGCAGCTTCGGTACTTCGGCGGGTTCACCCCTCCACTTT. The rearrangement uses TRBV5-1 and TRBJ1-6; D gene unclear. Germline V gene sequence: CDR1 SGHRS, CDR2 YFSETQ. This CDR3 has 15 residues. Using reference TRBV5-1 and TRBJ1-6 for the parts outside the CDR3, the full variable domain is KAGVTQTPRYLIKTRGQQVTLSCSPISGHRSVSWYQQTPGQGLQFLFEYFSETQRNKGNFPGRFSGRQFSNSRSEMNVSTLELGDSALYLCASSFGTSAGSPLHFGNGTRLTVT.

The chain is built from TRBV27 and TRBJ2-7, with D perhaps matching TRBD1 (5 bases). The CDR3 runs to 15 residues. Germline loops: CDR1 MNHEY, CDR2 SMNVEV (reference sequence). Trimming cost V 5 bases and J 1 base, with 15 bases left between them. The CDR3, as DNA: TGTGCCAGCAGTCCAGGGCCCGCGCCGTCCTACGAGCAGTACTTC. Protein product: CASSPGPAPSYEQYF.

The chain carries TRBV10-3 and TRBJ2-2, with 9 bases matching TRBD1. The CDR3 is 15 amino acids. Per the germline V gene, CDR1 is ENHRY and CDR2 is SYGVKD. V lost 6 bases to trimming and J lost 0 bases; unmatched junction nucleotides: 2. CDR3 in amino acids: CAISGTGSNTGELFF. In DNA form, the CDR3 reads TGTGCCATCAGCGGGACAGGGTCGAACACCGGGGAGCTGTTTTTT.

Only a few counts were recorded for this clone. The chain employs TRBV21-1 and TRBJ1-3. TRBV21-1 is a listed pseudogene. This CDR3 is 15 amino acids long. Here the CDR3 DNA reads TGTGCCAGCAGCAATTATGCTAACTCTGGAAACACCATATATTTT. It yields the protein CASSNYANSGNTIYF.

The rearrangement links TRBV19 to TRBJ2-1; tentatively, D is TRBD2 (6 bases). There are 13 residues in the CDR3. From germline, CDR1 is LNHDA and CDR2 SQIVND (reference sequence). V was shortened by 5 bases and J by 9 bases, with 14 bases between the two germline ends. The CDR3 reads CASSVGLLFEQFF. CDR3 coding DNA: TGTGCCAGTAGTGTGGGACTCCTGTTTGAGCAGTTCTTC.

The chain employs TRBV5-1 and TRBJ2-1; the match to TRBD2 covers 10 bases. CDR3 length: 20 amino acids. CDR1 is SGHRS, CDR2 YFSETQ, per germline. The ends lost 0 bases at V and 0 bases at J; junction bases unmatched: 12. The CDR3 sequence: CASSLEPLAGERSSYNEQFF. The CDR3 coding sequence is TGCGCCAGCAGCTTGGAGCCTCTAGCGGGAGAAAGGAGCTCCTACAATGAGCAGTTCTTC.

The chain recombines TRBV7-3 with TRBJ2-2; D is uncertain. V was pared by 6 bases and J by 2 bases, with 16 bases between. This CDR3 is 16 amino acids long. The V gene's germline CDR1 is SGHTA and CDR2 FQGTGA. CDR3 sequence: CASSSQPTLNTGELFF. CDR3 DNA: TGTGCCAGCAGTTCTCAGCCGACCTTAAACACCGGGGAGCTGTTTTTT.

The V gene is TRBV28, the J gene TRBJ2-3; the D call may be TRBD1 or TRBD2 (5 bases each). V gave up 5 bases and J gave up 0 bases, with 18 bases separating them. The germline V gene encodes CDR1 MDHEN and CDR2 SYDVKM. The CDR3 extends over 17 amino acids. CDR3: CASSRDRVTSSTDTQYF. The CDR3 region has the DNA TGTGCCAGCAGTAGGGACCGGGTTACGTCTAGCACAGATACGCAGTATTTT.

V usage is TRBV11-1 and J usage is TRBJ2-7; D uncertain. This CDR3 has 14 amino acids. The V gene lost 6 bases and the J gene lost 0 bases, with 12 bases spanning the gap. CDR1 and CDR2 (germline): SGHAT, FQDESV (reference sequence). This chain's CDR3 is CASSFGLLSYEQYF. As DNA, the CDR3 is TGTGCCAGCAGTTTCGGTCTACTCTCCTACGAGCAGTACTTC. Drawing the rest from reference TRBV11-1 and TRBJ2-7, the complete variable domain is EAEVAQSPRYKITEKSQAVAFWCDPISGHATLYWYRQILGQGPELLVQFQDESVVDDSQLPKDRFSAERLKGVDSTLKIQPAELGDSAMYLCASSFGLLSYEQYFGPGTRLTVT.

The chain employs TRBV5-4 and TRBJ1-1, with unresolved D. Germline loops: CDR1 SGHNT, CDR2 YYREEE (reference sequence). This CDR3 contains 15 residues. V dropped 4 bases and J dropped 0 bases, with 13 bases sitting between them. The CDR3 loop is CASSQGNRMNTEAFF. The CDR3 coding sequence is TGTGCCAGCAGCCAAGGAAACAGAATGAACACTGAAGCTTTCTTT.

This chain connects TRBV7-2 to TRBJ2-3, with 8 bases matching TRBD2. Trimming at V came to 0 bases and at J to 5 bases, leaving 4 bases not matched to a gene. The CDR3 runs 15 residues. Per germline, CDR1 SGHTA and CDR2 FQGNSA. The CDR3 protein is CASSLAGGRRDTQYF. The CDR3 region has the DNA TGTGCCAGCAGCTTAGCGGGCGGGAGGAGAGATACGCAGTATTTT.

Details on this clone: At the DNA level, this CDR3 is encoded by other sequences in the same sample as well. This rearrangement joins TRBV19 to TRBJ2-7; D is tentatively TRBD1 or TRBD2 (6 bases each). V lost 4 bases, J lost 3 bases, and 13 bases lay in between. The CDR3 length is 14 residues. Germline-derived CDR1 and CDR2 are LNHDA and SQIVND (reference sequence). The CDR3 DNA follows: TGTGCCAGTAGTACCACCGGGGGCGGCTACGAGCAGTACTTC. This codes for CASSTTGGGYEQYF. Using reference TRBV19 and TRBJ2-7 for the parts outside the CDR3, the full variable domain is DGGITQSPKYLFRKEGQNVTLSCEQNLNHDAMYWYRQDPGQGLRLIYYSQIVNDFQKGDIAEGYSVSREKKESFPLTVTSAQKNPTAFYLCASSTTGGGYEQYFGPGTRLTVT.

This clone occurred a few times. The chain recombines TRBV29-1 with TRBJ1-1; D is uncertain. V lost 4 bases to trimming and J lost 1 base, with 7 bases between them. Looked up from germline, CDR1 is SQVTM and CDR2 is ANQGSEA. The CDR3 has 12 amino acids. Written as DNA, the CDR3 is TGCAGCGTTGTAGGCGCGAACACTGAAGCTTTCTTT. It encodes CSVVGANTEAFF.